Below, 5 T cell receptor beta chains from the same sample are listed, as sequenced in a study of shared clonotypes between healthy human individuals. The table came from immunoSEQ multiplex PCR; TCRdb's copy has only in-frame clones and leaves some out. The sample has around 300,000 clones, around 90% seen once. Source material: memory CD8+ T cells sorted from blood. The subset is: CD45RO+ cells pooled with CCR7-negative TemRA cells. The receptor source for this set is a man aged 18 to 29 in good health.

In this sample, this clone turned up many times. The V call is TRBV4-1, the J call TRBJ2-7, with 9 bases aligning to TRBD2. J was trimmed by 4 bases and V by 2 bases; bases with no gene match: 6. CDR1 MGHRA and CDR2 YSYEKL come from the germline V gene. The CDR3 totals 15 residues. In DNA form, the CDR3 reads TGCGCCAGCAGCCAATCACTAGCGGGTAATTACGAGCAGTACTTC. It is translated as CASSQSLAGNYEQYF.

This chain links TRBV10-1 with TRBJ2-7; possible D gene TRBD1, 6 bases. V gave up 6 bases and J gave up 5 bases, with 14 bases separating them. Germline V CDR1 and CDR2: WNHNN, SYGVQD (reference sequence). This CDR3 region has 13 residues. CDR3 sequence (DNA): TGCGCCAGCAGACCAGACGGGGACAACGAGCAGTACTTC. Its translation: CASRPDGDNEQYF.

The chain recombines TRBV4-1 with TRBJ2-3; no clear D gene. V lost 2 bases to trimming and J lost 0 bases, with 15 bases between them. The length of the CDR3 is 17 residues. Germline-derived CDR1 and CDR2 are MGHRA and YSYEKL. CDR3 protein: CASSQKSQLSSTDTQYF. The CDR3, as DNA: TGCGCCAGCAGCCAAAAATCGCAGTTATCTAGCACAGATACGCAGTATTTT.

This clone appeared many times. The chain carries TRBV19 and TRBJ1-1, with 11 bases aligning to TRBD1. V trimming: 3 bases; J trimming: 4 bases; junction bases outside the gene matches: 1. Germline-derived CDR1 and CDR2 are LNHDA and SQIVND (reference sequence). The CDR3 totals 14 residues. The CDR3 spells CASSMGQGVTEAFF. Written as DNA, the CDR3 is TGTGCCAGTAGTATGGGACAGGGGGTCACTGAAGCTTTCTTT.

This clone has a single count. This chain links TRBV4-1 with TRBJ1-4, with 7 bases fitting TRBD1. After removal of 0 bases from V and 8 bases from J, the junction contained 9 bases not matched to a gene. The CDR3 is 16 residues long. The germline gives CDR1 MGHRA, CDR2 YSYEKL. The CDR3 is CASSQEYQGVEEKLFF. DNA for the CDR3: TGCGCCAGCAGCCAAGAATATCAGGGGGTGGAGGAAAAACTGTTTTTT.